The clone carrying this T cell receptor (beta chain) was seen at least ten times. Its antigen is still unknown. The sample comes from a study of T cells in Graves' hyperthyroidism and ophthalmopathy. V was shortened by 5 bases and J by 2 bases, with 16 bases between the two germline ends. CDR3 size: 15 residues. Germline-derived CDR1 and CDR2 are DFQATT and SNEGSKA (reference sequence). TCR beta CDR3 sequences were amplified from RNA transcripts. TCR CDR3 underwent first-round RT-PCR with the HTBI primer set. TCRdb reanalysed the multiplex PCR reads using MiXCR and keeps one entry per CDR3 protein. The sample lists some 600,000 distinct CDR3 sequences, roughly 13% occurring once. Study observations and caveats: Most thyroid clonotypes that were expanded above 0.001 also turned up in blood.

Sequenced material: blood. The chain couples TRBV20-1 to TRBJ2-1; D is unresolved. The TCR originated in a woman in her thirties with Graves' hyperthyroidism that later progressed to Graves' ophthalmopathy. In nucleotides, the CDR3 is TGCAGTGCTTTCGGCCCGAGCCTTACCTACAATGAGCAGTTCTTC. It specifies CSAFGPSLTYNEQFF.